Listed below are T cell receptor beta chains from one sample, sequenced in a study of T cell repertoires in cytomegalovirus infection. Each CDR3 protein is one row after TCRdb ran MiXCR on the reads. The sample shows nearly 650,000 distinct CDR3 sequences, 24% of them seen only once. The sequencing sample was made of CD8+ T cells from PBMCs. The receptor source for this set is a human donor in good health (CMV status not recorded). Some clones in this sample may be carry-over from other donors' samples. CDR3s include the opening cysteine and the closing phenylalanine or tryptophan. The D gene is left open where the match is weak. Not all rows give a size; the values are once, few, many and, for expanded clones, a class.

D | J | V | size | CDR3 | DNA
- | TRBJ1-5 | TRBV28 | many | CASSPTPTGFDQPQHF | TGTGCCAGCAGTCCTACCCCCACGGGGTTCGATCAGCCCCAGCATTTT
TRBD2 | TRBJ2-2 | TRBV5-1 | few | CASNPGGNTGELFF | TGCGCCAGCAACCCGGGGGGGAACACCGGGGAGCTGTTTTTT
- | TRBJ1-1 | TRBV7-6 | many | CASSLDFQGANTEAFF | TGTGCCAGCAGCTTAGATTTTCAGGGAGCGAACACTGAAGCTTTCTTT
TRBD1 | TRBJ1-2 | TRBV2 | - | CASSEARGRGYTF | TGTGCCAGCAGTGAGGCCAGGGGGCGAGGCTACACCTTC
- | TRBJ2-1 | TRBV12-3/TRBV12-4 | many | CASRLPGPYNEQFF | TGTGCCAGCAGACTCCCTGGGCCCTACAATGAGCAGTTCTTC
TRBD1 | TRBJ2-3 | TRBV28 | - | CASSKDRAADTQYF | TGTGCCAGCAGCAAGGACAGGGCGGCAGATACGCAGTATTTT
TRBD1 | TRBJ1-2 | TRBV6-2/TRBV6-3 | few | CASKSDRATHYGYTF | TGTGCCAGCAAATCTGACAGGGCTACGCACTATGGCTACACCTTC
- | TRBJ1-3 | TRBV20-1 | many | CSAEDWSSGNTIYF | TGCAGTGCCGAGGACTGGAGCTCTGGAAACACCATATATTTT
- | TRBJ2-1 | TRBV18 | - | CASSPISNEQFF | TGTGCCAGCTCACCAATTTCCAATGAGCAGTTCTTC
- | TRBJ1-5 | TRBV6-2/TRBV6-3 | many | CASSYSAGELKVQPQHF | TGTGCCAGCAGTTACTCGGCCGGGGAATTGAAGGTTCAGCCCCAGCATTTT
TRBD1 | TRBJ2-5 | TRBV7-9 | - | CASSPPGRGQRETQYF | TGTGCCAGCAGCCCTCCGGGCAGGGGGCAGCGAGAGACCCAGTACTTC
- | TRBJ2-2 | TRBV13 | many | CASSLGAGASNTGELFF | TGTGCCAGCAGCTTAGGGGCGGGGGCATCGAACACCGGGGAGCTGTTTTTT
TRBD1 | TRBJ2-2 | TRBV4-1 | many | CASRGTGSTGELFF | TGCGCCAGCAGAGGGACAGGGTCCACCGGGGAGCTGTTTTTT
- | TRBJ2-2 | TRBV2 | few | CASGGAQNTGELFF | TGTGCCAGCGGAGGGGCCCAGAACACCGGGGAGCTGTTTTTT
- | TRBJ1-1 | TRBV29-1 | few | CSVETGHEAFF | TGCAGCGTTGAAACAGGGCATGAAGCTTTCTTT
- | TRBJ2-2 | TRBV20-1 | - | CSAREGFNGELFF | TGCAGTGCTAGAGAGGGCTTCAACGGGGAGCTGTTTTTT
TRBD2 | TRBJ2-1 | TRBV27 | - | CASSSGGSGPYNEQFF | TGTGCCAGCAGTTCGGGGGGATCCGGGCCCTACAATGAGCAGTTCTTC
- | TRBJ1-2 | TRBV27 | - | CASSRTQGSVYGYTF | TGTGCCAGCAGCCGAACTCAGGGGTCTGTCTATGGCTACACCTTC
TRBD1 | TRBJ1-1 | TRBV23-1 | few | CASSQYRGKTEAFF | TGCGCCAGCAGTCAGTACAGGGGGAAAACTGAAGCTTTCTTT
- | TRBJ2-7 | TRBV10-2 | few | CASVGGAREQYF | TGCGCCAGCGTGGGGGGGGCGCGGGAGCAGTACTTC
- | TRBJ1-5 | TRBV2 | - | CASSEGILDSNQPQHF | TGTGCCAGCAGTGAGGGGATACTAGACAGCAATCAGCCCCAGCATTTT
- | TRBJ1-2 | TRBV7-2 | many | CASIQDRRNGYTF | TGTGCCAGCATCCAGGACAGAAGGAATGGCTACACCTTC
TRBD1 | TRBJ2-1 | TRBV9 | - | CASSAWDRQNNEQFF | TGTGCCAGCAGCGCCTGGGACAGACAGAACAATGAGCAGTTCTTC
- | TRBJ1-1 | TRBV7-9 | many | CASSLNAVVNTEAFF | TGTGCCAGCAGCTTAAATGCAGTCGTGAACACTGAAGCTTTCTTT
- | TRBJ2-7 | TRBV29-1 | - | CSVEERYEQYF | TGCAGCGTTGAAGAGCGCTACGAGCAGTACTTC
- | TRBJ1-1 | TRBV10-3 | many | CAISEFQGGNTEAFF | TGTGCCATCAGTGAGTTCCAGGGTGGGAACACTGAAGCTTTCTTT
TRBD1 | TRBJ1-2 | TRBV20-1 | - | CSATGLDRGNYGYTF | TGCAGTGCTACAGGTCTGGACAGGGGGAACTATGGCTACACCTTC
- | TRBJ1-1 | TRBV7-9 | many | CASSSLKQGRDTEAFF | TGTGCCAGCAGCTCCCTTAAACAGGGACGGGACACTGAAGCTTTCTTT
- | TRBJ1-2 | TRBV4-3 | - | CASSQDRGLNYGYTF | TGCGCCAGCAGCCAAGACAGGGGACTTAACTATGGCTACACCTTC
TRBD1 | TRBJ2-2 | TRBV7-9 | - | CASSFPPAGGSTGELFF | TGTGCCAGCAGCTTCCCCCCGGCAGGGGGAAGCACCGGGGAGCTGTTTTTT
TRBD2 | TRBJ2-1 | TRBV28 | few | CASSISGGVTYNEQFF | TGTGCCAGCAGTATTAGCGGGGGCGTTACCTACAATGAGCAGTTCTTC
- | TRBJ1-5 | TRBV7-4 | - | CASSLKEGPNQPQHF | TGTGCCAGCAGCTTAAAGGAGGGTCCCAATCAGCCCCAGCATTTT
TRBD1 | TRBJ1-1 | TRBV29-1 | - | CSAQRDRGPEAFF | TGCAGCGCACAGAGGGACAGGGGGCCTGAAGCTTTCTTT